The following is a TCR beta chain sequence with its context. The target antigen is unknown. Researchers ran the PCR with 60 Vbeta and 13 Jbeta primers. Clones were sequenced by immunoSEQ multiplex PCR, and TCRdb holds only the in-frame ones, with some missing. Among more than 150,000 clones listed, about 86% were seen once. The entry originates in a study of cytomegalovirus exposure and HLA in healthy donors. General study results and limits: According to an earlier analysis, most TCR beta V segments yielded productive rearrangements about 90% or about 30% of the time. HLA alleles showed associations with around 15,000 TCR beta sequences in a later analysis, at a 0.05 false discovery rate. It was reported that TCR beta sequences correctly inferred the HLA-A and HLA-B alleles for most subjects.

This CDR3 has 12 amino acids. Germline assignment: CDR1 LNHDA and CDR2 SQIVND (reference sequence). V lost 7 bases and J lost 4, with 8 bases in between. Input material: PBMCs. This TCR was sampled from a woman aged 18 to 35 in good health and CMV-seropositive. The chain uses TRBV19 and TRBJ2-1; perhaps TRBD2 as D (6 bases). The DNA of the CDR3 is TGTGCCAGTATGGCGGGATACAATGAGCAGTTCTTC. Encoded protein: CASMAGYNEQFF.